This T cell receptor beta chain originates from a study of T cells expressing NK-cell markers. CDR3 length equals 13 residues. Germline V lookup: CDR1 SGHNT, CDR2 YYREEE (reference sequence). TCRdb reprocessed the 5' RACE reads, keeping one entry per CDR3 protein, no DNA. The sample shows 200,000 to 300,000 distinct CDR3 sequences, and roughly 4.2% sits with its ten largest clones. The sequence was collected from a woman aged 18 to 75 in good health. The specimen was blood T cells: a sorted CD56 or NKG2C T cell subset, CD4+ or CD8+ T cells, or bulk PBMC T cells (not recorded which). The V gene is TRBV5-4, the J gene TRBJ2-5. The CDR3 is CASSLAQRETQYF.